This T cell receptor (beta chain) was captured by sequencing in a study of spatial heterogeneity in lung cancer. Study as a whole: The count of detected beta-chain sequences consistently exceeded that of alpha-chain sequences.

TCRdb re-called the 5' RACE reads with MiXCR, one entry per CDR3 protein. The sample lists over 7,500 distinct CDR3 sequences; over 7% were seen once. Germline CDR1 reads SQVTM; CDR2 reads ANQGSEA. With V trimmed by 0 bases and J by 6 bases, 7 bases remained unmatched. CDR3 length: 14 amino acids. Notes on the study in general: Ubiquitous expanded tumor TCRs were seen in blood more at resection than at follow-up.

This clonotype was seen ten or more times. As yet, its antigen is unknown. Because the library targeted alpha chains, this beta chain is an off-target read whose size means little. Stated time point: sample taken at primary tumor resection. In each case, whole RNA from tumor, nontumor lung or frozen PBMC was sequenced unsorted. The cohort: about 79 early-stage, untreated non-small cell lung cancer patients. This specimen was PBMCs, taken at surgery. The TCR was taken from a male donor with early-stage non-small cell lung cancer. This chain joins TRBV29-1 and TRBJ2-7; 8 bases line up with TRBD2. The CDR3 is CSVEDSGTFGEQYF. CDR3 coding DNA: TGCAGCGTTGAAGATAGCGGGACCTTTGGCGAGCAGTACTTC.